This T cell receptor beta chain was sequenced for a study of shared clonotypes between healthy human individuals. After removal of 1 base from V and 8 bases from J, the junction contained 9 bases not matched to a gene. CDR1 is SGHDT and CDR2 is YYEEEE in the germline V gene. This CDR3 contains 15 residues. The assay was immunoSEQ multiplex PCR, and TCRdb's table has in-frame clones only and misses some. The profile shows about half a million clones, 75% to 80% of them singletons. This chain connects TRBV5-6 to TRBJ1-1, with TRBD1 identical over 9 bases. The TCR sequence derives from a woman aged 40 to 49 in good health. Some clones in this sample may be carry-over from other donors' samples. Sequenced material: PBMCs. The CDR3 coding sequence is TGTGCCAGCAGCTTGCGCACCGGGACAGGGAAGGAAGCTTTCTTT. Amino acid sequence: CASSLRTGTGKEAFF.